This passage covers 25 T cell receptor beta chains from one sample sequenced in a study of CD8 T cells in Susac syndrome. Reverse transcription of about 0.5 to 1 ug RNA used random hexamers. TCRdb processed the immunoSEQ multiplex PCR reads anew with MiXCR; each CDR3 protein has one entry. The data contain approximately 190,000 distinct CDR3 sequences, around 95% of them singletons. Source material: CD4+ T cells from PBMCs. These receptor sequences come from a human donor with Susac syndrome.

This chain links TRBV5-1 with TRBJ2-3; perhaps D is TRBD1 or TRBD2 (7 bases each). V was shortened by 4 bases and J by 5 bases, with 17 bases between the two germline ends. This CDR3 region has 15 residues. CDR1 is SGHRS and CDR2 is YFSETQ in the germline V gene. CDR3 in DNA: TGCGCCAGCAGCCTAGCAGGGGGGGCCGTAGATACGCAGTATTTT. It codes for CASSLAGGAVDTQYF. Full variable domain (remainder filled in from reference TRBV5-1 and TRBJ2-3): KAGVTQTPRYLIKTRGQQVTLSCSPISGHRSVSWYQQTPGQGLQFLFEYFSETQRNKGNFPGRFSGRQFSNSRSEMNVSTLELGDSALYLCASSLAGGAVDTQYFGPGTRLTVL.

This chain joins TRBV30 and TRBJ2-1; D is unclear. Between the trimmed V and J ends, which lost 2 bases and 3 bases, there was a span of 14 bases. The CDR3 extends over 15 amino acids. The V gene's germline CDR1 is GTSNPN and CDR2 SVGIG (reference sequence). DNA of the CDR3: TGTGCCTGGAGTAGGCACCCGTTACTCTACAATGAGCAGTTCTTC. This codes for CAWSRHPLLYNEQFF.

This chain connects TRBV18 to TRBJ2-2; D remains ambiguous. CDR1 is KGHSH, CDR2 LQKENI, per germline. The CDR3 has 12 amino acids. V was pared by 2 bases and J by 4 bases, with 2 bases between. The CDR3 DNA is TGTGCCAGCTCACCAGTCACCGGGGAGCTGTTTTTT. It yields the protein CASSPVTGELFF.

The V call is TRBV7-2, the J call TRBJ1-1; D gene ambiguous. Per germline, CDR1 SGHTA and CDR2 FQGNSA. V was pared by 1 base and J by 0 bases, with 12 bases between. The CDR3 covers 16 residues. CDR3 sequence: CASSLGLGSMNTEAFF. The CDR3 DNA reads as TGTGCCAGCAGCTTAGGGTTGGGGAGCATGAACACTGAAGCTTTCTTT.

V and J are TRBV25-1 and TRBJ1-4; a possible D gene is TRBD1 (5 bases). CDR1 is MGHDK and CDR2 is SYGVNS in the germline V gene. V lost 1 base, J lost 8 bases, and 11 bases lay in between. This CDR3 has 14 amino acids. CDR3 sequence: CASSELGDGEKLFF. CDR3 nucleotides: TGTGCCAGCAGTGAATTGGGGGACGGCGAAAAACTGTTTTTT. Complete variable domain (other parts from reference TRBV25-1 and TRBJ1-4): EADIYQTPRYLVIGTGKKITLECSQTMGHDKMYWYQQDPGMELHLIHYSYGVNSTEKGDLSSESTVSRIRTEHFPLTLESARPSHTSQYLCASSELGDGEKLFFGSGTQLSVL.

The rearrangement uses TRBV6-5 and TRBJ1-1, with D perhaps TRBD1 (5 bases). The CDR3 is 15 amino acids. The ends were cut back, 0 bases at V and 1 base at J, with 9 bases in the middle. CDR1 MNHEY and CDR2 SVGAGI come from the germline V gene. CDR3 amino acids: CASSYSSQGNTEAFF. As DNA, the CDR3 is TGTGCCAGCAGTTACTCGTCCCAGGGGAACACTGAAGCTTTCTTT.

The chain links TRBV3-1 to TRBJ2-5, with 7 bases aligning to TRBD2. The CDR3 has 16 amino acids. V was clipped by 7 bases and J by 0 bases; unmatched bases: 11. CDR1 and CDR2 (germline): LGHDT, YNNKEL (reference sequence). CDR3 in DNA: TGTGCCAGCAATCTGGCGGGGGTGCAGTACCAAGAGACCCAGTACTTC. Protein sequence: CASNLAGVQYQETQYF.

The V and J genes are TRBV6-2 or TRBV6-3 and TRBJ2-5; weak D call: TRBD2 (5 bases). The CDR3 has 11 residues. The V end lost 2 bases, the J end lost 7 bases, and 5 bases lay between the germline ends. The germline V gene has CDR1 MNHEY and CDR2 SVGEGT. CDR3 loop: CASSYEGTQYF. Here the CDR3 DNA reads TGTGCCAGCAGTTACGAGGGGACCCAGTACTTC.

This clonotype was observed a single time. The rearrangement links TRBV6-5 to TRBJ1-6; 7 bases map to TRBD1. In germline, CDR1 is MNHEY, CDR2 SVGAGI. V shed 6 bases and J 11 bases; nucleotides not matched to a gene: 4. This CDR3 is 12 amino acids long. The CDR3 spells CASRDRVTPLHF. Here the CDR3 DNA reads TGTGCCAGCAGAGACAGGGTTACACCCCTCCACTTT.

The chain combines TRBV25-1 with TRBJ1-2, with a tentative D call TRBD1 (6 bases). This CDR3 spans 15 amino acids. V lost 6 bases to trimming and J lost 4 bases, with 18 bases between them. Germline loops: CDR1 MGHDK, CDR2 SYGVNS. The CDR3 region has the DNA TGTGCCAGCAGCGGGAGACAGGTCCCGGCCTATGGCTACACCTTC. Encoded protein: CASSGRQVPAYGYTF.

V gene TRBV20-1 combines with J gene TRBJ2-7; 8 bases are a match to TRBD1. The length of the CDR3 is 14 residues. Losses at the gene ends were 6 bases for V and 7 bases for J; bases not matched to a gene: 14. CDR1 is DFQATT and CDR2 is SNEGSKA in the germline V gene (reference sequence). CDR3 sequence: CSAEDRGFNGEQYF. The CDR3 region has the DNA TGCAGTGCCGAAGACAGGGGTTTTAATGGGGAGCAGTACTTC.

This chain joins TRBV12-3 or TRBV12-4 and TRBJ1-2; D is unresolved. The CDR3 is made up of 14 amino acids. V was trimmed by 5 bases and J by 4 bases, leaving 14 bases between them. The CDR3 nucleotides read TGTGCCAGCAGTCCAGTCGCAGGAGGCTATGGCTACACCTTC. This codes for CASSPVAGGYGYTF.

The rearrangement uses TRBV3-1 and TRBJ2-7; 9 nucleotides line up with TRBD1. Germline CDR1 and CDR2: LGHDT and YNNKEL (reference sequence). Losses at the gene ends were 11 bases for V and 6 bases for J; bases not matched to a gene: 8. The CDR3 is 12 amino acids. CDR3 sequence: CASGQGVGEQYF. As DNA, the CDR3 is TGTGCCTCGGGACAGGGCGTGGGCGAGCAGTACTTC.

DNA for the CDR3: TGTGCCAGCAGCCAAGACAGAGGGTTCGGAAACACCATATATTTT. Translating gives CASSQDRGFGNTIYF. This sequence joins TRBV4-2 and TRBJ1-3; D is unresolved. This CDR3 has 15 amino acids. V lost 0 bases and J lost 4, with 10 bases in between. Germline V gene data show CDR1 as LGHNA and CDR2 as YNFKEQ.

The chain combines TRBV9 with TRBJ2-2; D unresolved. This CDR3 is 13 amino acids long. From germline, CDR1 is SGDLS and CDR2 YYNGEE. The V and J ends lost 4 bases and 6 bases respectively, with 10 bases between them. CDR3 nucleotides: TGTGCCAGCAGCCCCCATTGGTCCGGGGAGCTGTTTTTT. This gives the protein CASSPHWSGELFF.

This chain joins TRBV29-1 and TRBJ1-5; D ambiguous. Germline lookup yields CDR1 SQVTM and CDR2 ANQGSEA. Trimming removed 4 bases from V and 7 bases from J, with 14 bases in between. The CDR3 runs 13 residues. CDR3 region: CSVAGGPRQPQHF. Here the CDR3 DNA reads TGCAGCGTTGCCGGAGGCCCGCGGCAGCCCCAGCATTTT.

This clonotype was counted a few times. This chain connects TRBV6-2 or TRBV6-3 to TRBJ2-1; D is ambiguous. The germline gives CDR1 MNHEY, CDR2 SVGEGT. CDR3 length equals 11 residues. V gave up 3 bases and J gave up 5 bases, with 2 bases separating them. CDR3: CASSYNNEQFF. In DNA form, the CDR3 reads TGTGCCAGCAGTTATAACAATGAGCAGTTCTTC.

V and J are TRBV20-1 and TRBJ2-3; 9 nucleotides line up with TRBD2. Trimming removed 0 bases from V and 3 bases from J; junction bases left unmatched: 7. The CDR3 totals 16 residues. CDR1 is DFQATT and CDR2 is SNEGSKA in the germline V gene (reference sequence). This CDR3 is CSARDRVAGVTDTQYF. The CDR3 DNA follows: TGCAGTGCTAGAGATCGGGTAGCGGGGGTGACAGATACGCAGTATTTT.

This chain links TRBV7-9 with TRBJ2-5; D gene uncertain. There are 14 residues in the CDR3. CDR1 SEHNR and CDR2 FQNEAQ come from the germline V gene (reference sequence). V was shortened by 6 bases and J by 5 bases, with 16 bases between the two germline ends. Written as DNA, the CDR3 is TGTGCCAGCAGTTTCAGCCCCCCCAGGGAGACCCAGTACTTC. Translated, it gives CASSFSPPRETQYF.

CDR3 sequence (DNA): TGTGCCTGGAACACCGGGACAATTACCTACGAGCAGTACTTC. Its translation is CAWNTGTITYEQYF. The rearrangement links TRBV30 to TRBJ2-7; D is possibly TRBD1 (6 bases). The germline gives CDR1 GTSNPN, CDR2 SVGIG (reference sequence). The CDR3 runs to 14 residues. V was shortened by 4 bases and J by 2 bases, with 15 bases between the two germline ends.

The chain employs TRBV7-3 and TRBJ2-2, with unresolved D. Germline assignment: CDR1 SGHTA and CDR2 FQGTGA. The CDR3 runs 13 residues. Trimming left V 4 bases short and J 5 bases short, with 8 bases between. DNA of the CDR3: TGTGCCAGCAGCTCCAAAATGACCGGGGAGCTGTTTTTT. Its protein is CASSSKMTGELFF.

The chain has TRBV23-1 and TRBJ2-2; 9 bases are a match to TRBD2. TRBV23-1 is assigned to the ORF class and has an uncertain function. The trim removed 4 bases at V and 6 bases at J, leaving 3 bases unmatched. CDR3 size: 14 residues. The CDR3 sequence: CASSRGGGAGELFF. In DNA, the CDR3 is TGCGCCAGCAGTCGCGGCGGGGGGGCCGGGGAGCTGTTTTTT.

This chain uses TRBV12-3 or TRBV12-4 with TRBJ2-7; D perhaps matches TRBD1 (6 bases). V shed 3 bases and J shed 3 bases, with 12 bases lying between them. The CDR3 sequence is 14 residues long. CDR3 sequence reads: CASSFNRAHYEQYF. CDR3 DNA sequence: TGTGCCAGCAGTTTTAACAGGGCCCACTACGAGCAGTACTTC.

The CDR3 protein is CALSRVSNQPQHF. In nucleotides, the CDR3 is TGTGCCTTGAGCCGGGTTAGCAATCAGCCCCAGCATTTT. This rearrangement joins TRBV30 to TRBJ1-5; D is ambiguous. In germline, CDR1 is GTSNPN, CDR2 SVGIG (reference sequence). This CDR3 is built from 13 residues. V lost 7 bases, J lost 0 bases, and 10 bases lay in between.

CDR3 in DNA: TGTGCCACCAAGGCCGGGACCACCCCCTACGAGCAGTACTTC. Encoded protein: CATKAGTTPYEQYF. This chain uses TRBV2 with TRBJ2-7; possibly TRBD1 or TRBD2 for D (5 bases each). CDR3 size: 14 residues. Trimming took off 10 bases at V and 2 bases at J, with 18 bases between the two ends. Germline-derived CDR1 and CDR2 are SNHLY and FYNNEI.